These 28 T cell receptor beta chains came from one sample sequenced in a study of T cell responses to AZD1222 COVID-19 vaccine. Some clones are missing from TCRdb's copy, which holds only in-frame ones; the method was immunoSEQ multiplex PCR. Among fewer than 150,000 clones, roughly 84% were seen once, and the ten largest hold over 3.5%. The sequencing here drew on peripheral blood, taken on day 0 of AZD1222 vaccination. Receptors originate from an adult in good health.

J is TRBJ2-5 and V is TRBV5-1; 10 positions match TRBD2. The CDR3 spans 13 residues. V gave up 7 bases and J gave up 3 bases; unmatched junction bases: 3. CDR1 is SGHRS and CDR2 is YFSETQ in the germline V gene. CDR3: CASRLAGEETQYF. DNA of the CDR3: TGCGCCAGCCGACTAGCGGGCGAAGAGACCCAGTACTTC.

The chain recombines TRBV6-5 with TRBJ1-1; D ambiguous. V lost 7 bases and J 5 bases, leaving 17 bases between the germline ends. The CDR3 has 14 residues. CDR1 is MNHEY and CDR2 is SVGAGI in the germline V gene. CDR3 in DNA: TGTGCCAGCATCCCCGGACCTTTGAGGACTGAAGCTTTCTTT. Protein product: CASIPGPLRTEAFF.

This clone was counted between two and nine times. The chain joins TRBV28 to TRBJ1-5; D possibly corresponds to TRBD1 (5 bases). The CDR3 consists of 14 residues. Trimming cost V 3 bases and J 6 bases, with 12 bases left between them. The germline gives CDR1 MDHEN, CDR2 SYDVKM. The CDR3 here is CASSFLRGGQPQHF. The DNA of the CDR3 is TGTGCCAGCAGTTTTCTCCGTGGGGGTCAGCCCCAGCATTTT. The full variable domain, its missing parts supplied by reference TRBV28 and TRBJ1-5, is DVKVTQSSRYLVKRTGEKVFLECVQDMDHENMFWYRQDPGLGLRLIYFSYDVKMKEKGDIPEGYSVSREKKERFSLILESASTNQTSMYLCASSFLRGGQPQHFGDGTRLSIL.

The J gene is TRBJ2-7, the V gene TRBV19; D ambiguous. V was trimmed by 3 bases and J by 3 bases, leaving 15 bases between them. CDR3 length equals 15 residues. The germline V gene has CDR1 LNHDA and CDR2 SQIVND (reference sequence). The CDR3, as DNA: TGTGCCAGTAGTATGTCGGCAGGTCGAGTCTACGAGCAGTACTTC. This translates into CASSMSAGRVYEQYF.

The chain has TRBV5-1 and TRBJ1-1; a weak D match, TRBD1 (5 bases). V was clipped by 4 bases and J by 2 bases, with 18 bases between them. Germline CDR1 and CDR2: SGHRS and YFSETQ. CDR3 length equals 16 residues. The CDR3 protein is CASSREVLGGNTEAFF. Written as DNA, the CDR3 is TGCGCCAGCAGCCGAGAGGTTTTGGGGGGAAACACTGAAGCTTTCTTT.

The rearrangement links TRBV28 to TRBJ1-1, with TRBD1 identical over 7 bases. Germline CDR1 and CDR2: MDHEN and SYDVKM. This CDR3 has 16 amino acids. J lost 5 bases, V lost 3 bases, and 12 bases had no gene match. The CDR3 spells CASSFSRPGGRTEAFF. CDR3 bases: TGTGCCAGCAGTTTTTCAAGACCAGGGGGTCGGACTGAAGCTTTCTTT.

The chain carries TRBV5-1 and TRBJ1-1; D is undetermined. V lost 4 bases and J lost 1, with 14 bases in between. CDR1 and CDR2 (germline): SGHRS, YFSETQ. The CDR3 is made up of 15 amino acids. The CDR3, as DNA: TGCGCCAGCAGCATGCTCACCCTGGGGAACACTGAAGCTTTCTTT. Amino acid sequence: CASSMLTLGNTEAFF.

V usage is TRBV9 and J usage is TRBJ1-2; 7 nucleotides match TRBD1. The CDR3 totals 13 residues. Germline V gene sequence: CDR1 SGDLS, CDR2 YYNGEE. The V gene end was trimmed by 3 bases and the J gene end by 3 bases; junction bases not matched to a gene: 2. CDR3 in amino acids: CASSGQGDYGYTF. CDR3 DNA: TGTGCCAGCAGCGGACAGGGCGACTATGGCTACACCTTC.

The rearrangement links TRBV5-1 to TRBJ2-7; tentatively, D is TRBD2 (6 bases). Trimming removed 0 bases at V and 3 bases at J, with 13 bases between. This CDR3 has 15 amino acids. Germline V lookup: CDR1 SGHRS, CDR2 YFSETQ. As DNA, the CDR3 is TGCGCCAGCAGCTTGGGTCTCTCGGGGGACTACGAGCAGTACTTC. Protein product: CASSLGLSGDYEQYF.

The chain uses TRBV6-5 and TRBJ1-5; D is unresolved. The CDR3 spans 12 residues. Trimming took off 6 bases at V and 4 bases at J, with 7 bases between the two ends. Germline CDR1 and CDR2: MNHEY and SVGAGI. The CDR3 here is CASRGFNQPQHF. DNA for the CDR3: TGTGCCAGCAGGGGGTTTAATCAGCCCCAGCATTTT.

A few counts support this clone. The rearrangement joins TRBV2 to TRBJ2-7; possible D gene TRBD1, 6 bases. V was pared by 7 bases and J by 3 bases, with 16 bases between. Per germline, CDR1 SNHLY and CDR2 FYNNEI. The CDR3 contains 14 residues. CDR3 sequence reads: CASKGDLLYYEQYF. The CDR3 DNA reads TGTGCCAGCAAGGGGGACCTTCTCTACTACGAGCAGTACTTC.

The chain joins TRBV9 to TRBJ1-1; D is unresolved. Germline CDR1 reads SGDLS; CDR2 reads YYNGEE. V was trimmed by 0 bases and J by 2 bases, leaving 11 bases between them. This CDR3 contains 15 residues. The CDR3 DNA sequence: TGTGCCAGCAGCGTAGGGCCGAGGGTAAACACTGAAGCTTTCTTT. Translating it yields CASSVGPRVNTEAFF. Looking up the rest from reference TRBV9 and TRBJ1-1 gives the full variable domain: DSGVTQTPKHLITATGQRVTLRCSPRSGDLSVYWYQQSLDQGLQFLIQYYNGEERAKGNILERFSAQQFPDLHSELNLSSLELGDSALYFCASSVGPRVNTEAFFGQGTRLTVV.

The rearrangement joins TRBV5-1 to TRBJ2-7; D not certain. Trimming left V 0 bases short and J 3 bases short, with 4 bases between. From germline, CDR1 is SGHRS and CDR2 YFSETQ. The CDR3 runs to 12 residues. DNA for the CDR3: TGCGCCAGCAGCTTGGACCTCTACGAGCAGTACTTC. This translates into CASSLDLYEQYF. The full variable domain, its missing parts supplied by reference TRBV5-1 and TRBJ2-7, is KAGVTQTPRYLIKTRGQQVTLSCSPISGHRSVSWYQQTPGQGLQFLFEYFSETQRNKGNFPGRFSGRQFSNSRSEMNVSTLELGDSALYLCASSLDLYEQYFGPGTRLTVT.

The chain combines TRBV7-9 with TRBJ2-3; 15 bases line up with TRBD2. Germline CDR1 reads SEHNR; CDR2 reads FQNEAQ (reference sequence). The CDR3 sequence is 16 residues long. After removal of 5 bases from V and 3 bases from J, the junction contained 3 bases not matched to a gene. The CDR3 sequence: CASSRTSGGATDTQYF. The DNA for the CDR3 is TGTGCCAGCAGCCGGACTAGCGGGGGGGCGACAGATACGCAGTATTTT.

This clone was counted once. The chain employs TRBV4-1 and TRBJ1-6, with D unresolved. V lost 0 bases to trimming and J lost 16 bases, with 16 bases between them. In germline, CDR1 is MGHRA, CDR2 YSYEKL. This CDR3 region has 14 residues. Written as DNA, the CDR3 is TGCGCCAGCAGCCAAGATCGTAGGATTTGGCGGCTCCACTTT. Translated, it gives CASSQDRRIWRLHF.

This clone was seen only a few times. This chain uses TRBV28 with TRBJ1-3; TRBD1 matches at 9 bases. V was pared by 6 bases and J by 2 bases, with 8 bases of the junction left unmatched. In germline, CDR1 is MDHEN, CDR2 SYDVKM. This CDR3 is built from 16 residues. In DNA form, the CDR3 reads TGTGCCAGCAGACAGGGGGCGACCCCAGCTGGAAACACCATATATTTT. Protein product: CASRQGATPAGNTIYF.

This clone was recorded once. The chain couples TRBV11-3 to TRBJ2-1; D gene uncertain. Trimming removed 5 bases from V and 4 bases from J, with 6 bases in between. Looked up from germline, CDR1 is SGHNT and CDR2 is YENEEA. CDR3 size: 12 residues. CDR3 nucleotides: TGTGCCAGCAGCCTGGGGTACAATGAGCAGTTCTTC. This gives the protein CASSLGYNEQFF.

In this sample, this clone turned up once. The CDR3 bases are TGTGCCCGGGGGGAAAGACAGTATAATTCACCCCTCCACTTT. It translates to CARGERQYNSPLHF. J is TRBJ1-6 and V is TRBV30; D is possibly TRBD1 (5 bases). CDR1 and CDR2 from the germline V gene are GTSNPN and SVGIG (reference sequence). Trimming removed 8 bases from V and 4 bases from J, with 15 bases in between. The CDR3 consists of 14 residues.

The CDR3 is CASSADGGYNEQFF. In DNA form, the CDR3 reads TGTGCCAGCTCCGCTGACGGGGGCTACAATGAGCAGTTCTTC. The V call is TRBV18, the J call TRBJ2-1; possibly TRBD2 for D (6 bases). The CDR3 totals 14 residues. Trimming removed 6 bases from V and 3 bases from J, with 12 bases in between. Germline lookup yields CDR1 KGHSH and CDR2 LQKENI.

The V call is TRBV4-2, the J call TRBJ1-4; a weak D match, TRBD1 (6 bases). Germline V gene data show CDR1 as LGHNA and CDR2 as YNFKEQ. The CDR3 contains 16 residues. V lost 3 bases and J 5 bases, leaving 16 bases between the germline ends. The CDR3 protein is CASSQAGGAANEKLFF. The CDR3 DNA is TGTGCCAGCAGCCAGGCTGGGGGGGCCGCAAATGAAAAACTGTTTTTT.

This chain connects TRBV9 to TRBJ1-3; the D is unclear. The CDR3 covers 16 residues. Germline V CDR1 and CDR2: SGDLS, YYNGEE. Trimming took off 3 bases at V and 1 base at J, with 14 bases between the two ends. The CDR3 region is CASSETGLGSGNTIYF. CDR3 nucleotides: TGTGCCAGCAGCGAGACGGGGTTGGGGTCTGGAAACACCATATATTTT.

The chain employs TRBV29-1 and TRBJ2-7; D remains unclear. Germline V lookup: CDR1 SQVTM, CDR2 ANQGSEA. Deletions cut 4 bases from V and 2 bases from J, with 9 bases between. CDR3 length: 12 amino acids. CDR3 region: CSVGNIAYEQYF. Here the CDR3 DNA reads TGCAGCGTTGGGAACATTGCCTACGAGCAGTACTTC.

The CDR3 region has the DNA TGTGCCAGCAGTGAACCAGGTGCGTTCGAAAAACTGTTTTTT. It specifies CASSEPGAFEKLFF. The V gene is TRBV6-1, the J gene TRBJ1-4; no clear D gene. Per germline, CDR1 MNHNS and CDR2 SASEGT. The V gene lost 2 bases and the J gene lost 8 bases, with 12 bases spanning the gap. There are 14 residues in the CDR3.

The rearrangement joins TRBV9 to TRBJ2-5, with D possibly being TRBD2 (6 bases). V gave up 0 bases and J gave up 5 bases, with 8 bases separating them. The CDR3 contains 13 residues. Germline CDR1 SGDLS, CDR2 YYNGEE. CDR3 amino acids: CASSVAGVETQYF. CDR3 in DNA: TGTGCCAGCAGCGTAGCGGGAGTTGAGACCCAGTACTTC.

This chain uses TRBV2 with TRBJ1-5, with D uncertain. Trimming removed 6 bases at V and 4 bases at J, with 16 bases between. Germline V lookup: CDR1 SNHLY, CDR2 FYNNEI. This CDR3 region has 15 residues. Here the CDR3 reads CASSQVVGENQPQHF. Written as DNA, the CDR3 is TGTGCCAGCAGCCAAGTGGTCGGGGAGAATCAGCCCCAGCATTTT.

CDR3 sequence (DNA): TGTGCCAGCTCGACAGAGGAGGGTCGGCTAGCCAAAAACATTCAGTACTTC. Translating gives CASSTEEGRLAKNIQYF. This chain connects TRBV18 to TRBJ2-4; D might be TRBD2 (6 bases). This CDR3 has 17 amino acids. CDR1 is KGHSH, CDR2 LQKENI, per germline. Trimming stripped 6 bases from V and 0 bases from J, with 18 bases between.

The chain recombines TRBV30 with TRBJ2-5; TRBD2 aligns across 9 bases. Germline V gene data show CDR1 as GTSNPN and CDR2 as SVGIG (reference sequence). Unmatched junction bases numbered 7, after V lost 8 bases and J lost 3 bases. The CDR3 totals 13 residues. The CDR3 coding sequence is TGTGCCCATAGCGGGGGCACGAAAGAGACCCAGTACTTC. Amino acid sequence: CAHSGGTKETQYF.

The V and J genes are TRBV7-9 and TRBJ1-5, with D possibly being TRBD1 (5 bases). CDR3 size: 14 residues. The V end was cut by 0 bases, the J end by 3 bases, with 6 bases between. Germline CDR1 SEHNR, CDR2 FQNEAQ (reference sequence). The CDR3 sequence: CASSLAGDNQPQHF. DNA of the CDR3: TGTGCCAGCAGCTTAGCGGGGGACAATCAGCCCCAGCATTTT.